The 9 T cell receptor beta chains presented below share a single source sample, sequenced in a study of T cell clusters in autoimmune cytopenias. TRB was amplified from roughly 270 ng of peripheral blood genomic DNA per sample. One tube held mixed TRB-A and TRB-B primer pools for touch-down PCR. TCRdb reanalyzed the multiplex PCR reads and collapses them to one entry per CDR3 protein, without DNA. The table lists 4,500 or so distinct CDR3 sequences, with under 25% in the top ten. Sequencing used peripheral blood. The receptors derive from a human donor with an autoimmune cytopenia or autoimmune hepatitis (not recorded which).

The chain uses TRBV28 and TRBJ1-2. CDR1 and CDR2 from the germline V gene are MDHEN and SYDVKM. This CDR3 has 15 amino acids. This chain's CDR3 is CASRPGGRDSYGYTF.

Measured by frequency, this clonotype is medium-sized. CDR3 loop: CSVYTNYEQYF. The V and J genes are TRBV29-1 and TRBJ2-7. The CDR3 covers 11 residues. Germline values: CDR1 SQVTM, CDR2 ANQGSEA.

The CDR3 region is CASRRTSGSKQFF. V usage is TRBV11-2 and J usage is TRBJ2-1; TCRdb proposes TRBD2, but this gene call is untestable without DNA. The CDR3 contains 13 residues. Germline CDR1 SGHAT, CDR2 FQNNGV.

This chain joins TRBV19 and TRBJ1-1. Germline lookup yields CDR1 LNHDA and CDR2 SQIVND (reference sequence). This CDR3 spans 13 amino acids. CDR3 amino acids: CASSVNAGEGAFF. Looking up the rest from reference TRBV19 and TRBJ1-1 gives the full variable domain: DGGITQSPKYLFRKEGQNVTLSCEQNLNHDAMYWYRQDPGQGLRLIYYSQIVNDFQKGDIAEGYSVSREKKESFPLTVTSAQKNPTAFYLCASSVNAGEGAFFGQGTRLTVV.

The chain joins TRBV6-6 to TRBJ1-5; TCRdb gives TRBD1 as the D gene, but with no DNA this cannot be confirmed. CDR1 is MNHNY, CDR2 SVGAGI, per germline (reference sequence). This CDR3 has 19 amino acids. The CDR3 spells CASSPLPTGSVGSNQPQHF.

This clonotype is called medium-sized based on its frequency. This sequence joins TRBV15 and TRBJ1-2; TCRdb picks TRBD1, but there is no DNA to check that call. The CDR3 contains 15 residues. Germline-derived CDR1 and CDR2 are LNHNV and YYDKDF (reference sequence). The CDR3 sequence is CATSREQGANYGYTF.

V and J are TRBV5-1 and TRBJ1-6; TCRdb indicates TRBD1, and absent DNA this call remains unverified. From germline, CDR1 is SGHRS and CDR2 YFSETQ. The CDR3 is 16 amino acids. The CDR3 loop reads CASSPGDRGSGSPLHF. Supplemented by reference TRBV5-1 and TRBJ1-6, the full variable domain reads KAGVTQTPRYLIKTRGQQVTLSCSPISGHRSVSWYQQTPGQGLQFLFEYFSETQRNKGNFPGRFSGRQFSNSRSEMNVSTLELGDSALYLCASSPGDRGSGSPLHFGNGTRLTVT.

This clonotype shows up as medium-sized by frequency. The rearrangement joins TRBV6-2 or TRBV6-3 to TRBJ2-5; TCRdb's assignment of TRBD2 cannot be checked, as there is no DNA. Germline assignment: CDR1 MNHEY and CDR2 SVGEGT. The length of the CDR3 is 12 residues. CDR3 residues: CASRGGGETQYF.

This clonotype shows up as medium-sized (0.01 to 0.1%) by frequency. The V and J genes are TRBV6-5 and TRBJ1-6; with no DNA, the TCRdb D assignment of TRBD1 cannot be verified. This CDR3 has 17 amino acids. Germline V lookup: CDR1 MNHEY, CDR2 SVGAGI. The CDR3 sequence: CASSYSWEGALGSPLHF.